Following are 18 T cell receptor beta chains from one sample sequenced in a study of blood T cell repertoires in COVID-19 (dated by TCRdb to about 2020). Library preparation was by the immunoSEQ multiplex PCR assay. Entries here come from immuneACCESS through TCRdb and include only in-frame sequences with V and J called. Some clones fail to appear in such tables; in the studies checked, an unresolved V gene covers under half of the shortfall, and the cause of the remainder is unknown. Across this sample there are roughly 200,000 clones, with approximately 83% seen only once. In total, the top ten clones hold approximately 11% of the sample. Sample: peripheral blood. The source is a human donor with active or convalescent COVID-19. The donor label of this sample is uncertain.

The chain uses TRBV6-2 or TRBV6-3 and TRBJ1-1; D is undetermined. Per the germline V gene, CDR1 is MNHEY and CDR2 is SVGEGT. The CDR3 totals 16 residues. V gave up 6 bases and J gave up 1 base, with 18 bases separating them. CDR3: CASSPPPPRKNTEAFF. DNA of the CDR3: TGTGCCAGCAGCCCACCCCCACCTAGGAAGAACACTGAAGCTTTCTTT.

This clone was seen a few times. V is TRBV6-6 and J is TRBJ2-1, with a tentative D call TRBD1 (5 bases). With 6 bases removed from V and 7 bases from J, the gap between germline ends came to 7 bases. The CDR3 is 11 residues long. Germline assignment: CDR1 MNHNY and CDR2 SVGAGI (reference sequence). The CDR3 spells CASSRQNEQFF. In DNA, the CDR3 is TGTGCCAGCAGCCGACAGAATGAGCAGTTCTTC.

CDR3 in DNA: TGTGCCAGCAGGTTACAGGGGGCGAGGTTCCAGCCCCAGCATTTT. It is translated as CASRLQGARFQPQHF. This chain links TRBV28 with TRBJ1-5; 9 bases agree with TRBD1. Germline V gives CDR1 MDHEN, CDR2 SYDVKM. V lost 6 bases and J lost 7; bases outside the gene matches: 10. The CDR3 contains 15 residues.

J is TRBJ2-1 and V is TRBV29-1; the match to TRBD2 covers 7 bases. The CDR3 extends over 13 amino acids. The germline gives CDR1 SQVTM, CDR2 ANQGSEA. J gave up 15 bases and V 1 base, and 12 bases lay outside the gene matches. CDR3 amino acids: CSVEGGRTSEAFF. DNA for the CDR3: TGCAGCGTTGAAGGGGGAAGGACTAGTGAGGCGTTCTTC.

The V call is TRBV24-1, the J call TRBJ1-5, with D hard to call. Germline assignment: CDR1 KGHDR and CDR2 SFDVKD. Trimming removed 3 bases from V and 3 bases from J, with 17 bases in between. The CDR3 length is 17 residues. CDR3 sequence (DNA): TGTGCCACCAGTGATCCCGGGGAAAGGGCTGACAATCAGCCCCAGCATTTT. Its translation: CATSDPGERADNQPQHF.

The rearrangement links TRBV29-1 to TRBJ2-4; the D gene is possibly TRBD2 (5 bases). There are 12 residues in the CDR3. The V and J ends lost 6 bases and 6 bases respectively, with 12 bases between them. CDR1 SQVTM and CDR2 ANQGSEA come from the germline V gene. The CDR3 DNA reads as TGCAGCGTAAACCTAGCAGTAAACATTCAGTACTTC. Protein: CSVNLAVNIQYF.

The CDR3 DNA reads TGTGCCAGTAGCTCGGGTTTTGGGGAGCTGTTTTTT. This encodes CASSSGFGELFF. The rearrangement joins TRBV19 to TRBJ2-2; D gene unclear. V was pared by 6 bases and J by 8 bases, with 10 bases between. This CDR3 is 12 amino acids long. The germline CDR1 and CDR2 sequences are LNHDA and SQIVND (reference sequence).

The chain couples TRBV4-2 to TRBJ2-1; TRBD2 matches 7 bases. Losses at the gene ends were 4 bases for V and 9 bases for J; bases not matched to a gene: 15. The CDR3 covers 16 residues. CDR1 LGHNA and CDR2 YNFKEQ come from the germline V gene. The chain's CDR3 is CASSPLTGGGGGEQFF. The CDR3 DNA follows: TGTGCCAGCAGCCCCCTGACGGGGGGAGGTGGGGGTGAGCAGTTCTTC.

V gene TRBV5-1 combines with J gene TRBJ1-2; D call uncertain. Trimming took off 3 bases at V and 13 bases at J, with 19 bases between the two ends. CDR1 SGHRS and CDR2 YFSETQ come from the germline V gene. The CDR3 spans 13 residues. The CDR3 nucleotides read TGCGCCAGCAGCTCCGACGGAGCGGGCCCTCTCACCTTC. Protein product: CASSSDGAGPLTF.

CDR3 coding DNA: TGTGCCAGCAGCTTGCGTAGGGGGGCGGGACAGGGGAACACCGGGGAGCTGTTTTTT. Protein product: CASSLRRGAGQGNTGELFF. The V gene is TRBV5-4, the J gene TRBJ2-2; 9 bases agree with TRBD1. V was clipped by 1 base and J by 1 base; unmatched bases: 11. The length of the CDR3 is 19 residues. Germline CDR1 SGHNT, CDR2 YYREEE (reference sequence).

The J gene is TRBJ1-4, the V gene TRBV2; TRBD1 matches 8 bases. This CDR3 region has 14 residues. The V gene end was trimmed by 6 bases and the J gene end by 1 base; junction bases not matched to a gene: 1. Germline CDR1 reads SNHLY; CDR2 reads FYNNEI. CDR3 DNA: TGTGCCAGCAGGACAGGGGAAACTAATGAAAAACTGTTTTTT. Protein product: CASRTGETNEKLFF. Full variable domain (remainder filled in from reference TRBV2 and TRBJ1-4): EPEVTQTPSHQVTQMGQEVILRCVPISNHLYFYWYRQILGQKVEFLVSFYNNEISEKSEIFDDQFSVERPDGSNFTLKIRSTKLEDSAMYFCASRTGETNEKLFFGSGTQLSVL.

The rearrangement uses TRBV7-3 and TRBJ1-1; D is possibly TRBD1 (6 bases). Trimming took off 5 bases at V and 0 bases at J, with 10 bases between the two ends. This CDR3 has 14 residues. Germline V lookup: CDR1 SGHTA, CDR2 FQGTGA. In nucleotides, the CDR3 is TGTGCCAGCAGCGCCGGACAGATGAACACTGAAGCTTTCTTT. This codes for CASSAGQMNTEAFF. The entire variable domain, with the rest obtained from reference TRBV7-3 and TRBJ1-1, is as follows: GAGVSQTPSNKVTEKGKYVELRCDPISGHTALYWYRQSLGQGPEFLIYFQGTGAADDSGLPNDRFFAVRPEGSVSTLKIQRTERGDSAVYLCASSAGQMNTEAFFGQGTRLTVV.

J is TRBJ1-2 and V is TRBV4-3; D possibly corresponds to TRBD1 (6 bases). Germline assignment: CDR1 LGHNA and CDR2 YSLEER. V lost 0 bases and J 2 bases, leaving 10 bases between the germline ends. The CDR3 contains 15 residues. In nucleotides, the CDR3 is TGCGCCAGCAGCCAAGATATTACAGGGAACTATGGCTACACCTTC. Its translation is CASSQDITGNYGYTF.

The chain is built from TRBV28 and TRBJ1-5; D is uncertain. V lost 9 bases to trimming and J lost 1 base, with 16 bases between them. The CDR3 covers 15 residues. Germline V gives CDR1 MDHEN, CDR2 SYDVKM. This chain's CDR3 is CASRGPQLSNQPQHF. CDR3 DNA: TGTGCCAGTCGCGGGCCCCAGCTAAGCAATCAGCCCCAGCATTTT.

The V and J genes are TRBV16 and TRBJ1-1, with D possibly TRBD1 on 5 matching bases. This CDR3 comprises 13 residues. Germline CDR1 reads KGHSY; CDR2 reads FQNENV. V lost 3 bases and J 1 base, leaving 6 bases between the germline ends. The CDR3: CASSQQGNTEAFF. In DNA form, the CDR3 reads TGTGCCAGCAGCCAGCAGGGGAACACTGAAGCTTTCTTT. Filled out from reference TRBV16 and TRBJ1-1, the complete variable domain reads GEEVAQTPKHLVRGEGQKAKLYCAPIKGHSYVFWYQQVLKNEFKFLISFQNENVFDETGMPKERFSAKCLPNSPCSLEIQATKLEDSAVYFCASSQQGNTEAFFGQGTRLTVV.

The chain is built from TRBV3-1 (or the pseudogene TRBV3-2) and TRBJ2-1; TRBD2 matches at 7 bases. V dropped 3 bases and J dropped 6; count of bases not matched to a gene: 5. The CDR3 is 14 amino acids. CDR1 is LGHDT and CDR2 is YNNKEL in the germline V gene (reference sequence). The CDR3 sequence: CASSQPPGGNEQFF. In DNA, the CDR3 is TGTGCCAGCAGCCAGCCCCCGGGGGGCAATGAGCAGTTCTTC.

The V and J genes are TRBV6-5 and TRBJ1-4, with D perhaps matching TRBD1 (6 bases). V gave up 3 bases and J gave up 7 bases, with 15 bases separating them. Germline CDR1 reads MNHEY; CDR2 reads SVGAGI. The CDR3 contains 15 residues. The CDR3 bases are TGTGCCAGCAGTTATGCTCAGGGGATAGGTGAAAAACTGTTTTTT. Encoded protein: CASSYAQGIGEKLFF.

This chain uses TRBV28 with TRBJ1-2; 7 positions match TRBD1. The CDR3 runs 14 residues. V gave up 5 bases and J gave up 4 bases; unmatched junction bases: 7. Germline CDR1 MDHEN, CDR2 SYDVKM. The CDR3 nucleotides are TGTGCCAGCAGTCCCGACAGGGAACTCTATGGCTACACCTTC. Translated: CASSPDRELYGYTF.